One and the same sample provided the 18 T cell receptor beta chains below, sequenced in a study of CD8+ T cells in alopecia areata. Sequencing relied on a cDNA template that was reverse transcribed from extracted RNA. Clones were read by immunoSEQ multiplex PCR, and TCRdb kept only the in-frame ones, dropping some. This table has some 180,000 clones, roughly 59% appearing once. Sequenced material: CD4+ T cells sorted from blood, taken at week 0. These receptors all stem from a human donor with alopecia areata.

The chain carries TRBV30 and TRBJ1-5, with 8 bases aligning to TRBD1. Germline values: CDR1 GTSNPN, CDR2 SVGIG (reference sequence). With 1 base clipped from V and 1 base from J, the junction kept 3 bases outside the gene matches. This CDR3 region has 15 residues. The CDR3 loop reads CAWSAGQGSNQPQHF. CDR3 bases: TGTGCCTGGAGTGCCGGACAGGGAAGCAATCAGCCCCAGCATTTT.

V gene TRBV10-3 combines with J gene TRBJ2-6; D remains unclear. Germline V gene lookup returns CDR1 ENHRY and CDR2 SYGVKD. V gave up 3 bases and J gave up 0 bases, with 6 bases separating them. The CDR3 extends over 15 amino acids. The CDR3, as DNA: TGTGCCATCAGTGATAATCTCTCTGGGGCCAACGTCCTGACTTTC. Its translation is CAISDNLSGANVLTF.

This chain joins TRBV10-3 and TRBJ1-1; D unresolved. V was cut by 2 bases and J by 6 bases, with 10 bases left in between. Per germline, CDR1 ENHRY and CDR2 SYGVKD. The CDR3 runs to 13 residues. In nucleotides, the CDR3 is TGTGCCATCAGTGAGGGGGTTTTCGCTGAAGCTTTCTTT. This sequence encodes CAISEGVFAEAFF.

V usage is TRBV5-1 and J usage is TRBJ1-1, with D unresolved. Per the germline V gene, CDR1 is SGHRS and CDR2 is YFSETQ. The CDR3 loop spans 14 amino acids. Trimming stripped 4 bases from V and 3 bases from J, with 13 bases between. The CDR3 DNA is TGCGCCAGCAGCCCGGGATCGCTAGACACTGAAGCTTTCTTT. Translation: CASSPGSLDTEAFF.

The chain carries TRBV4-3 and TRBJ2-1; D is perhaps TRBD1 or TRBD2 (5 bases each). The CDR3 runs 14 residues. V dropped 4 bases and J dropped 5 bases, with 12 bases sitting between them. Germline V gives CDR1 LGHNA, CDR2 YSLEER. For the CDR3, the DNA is TGCGCCAGCAGCCTTGCCGGGGCCCACAATGAGCAGTTCTTC. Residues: CASSLAGAHNEQFF.

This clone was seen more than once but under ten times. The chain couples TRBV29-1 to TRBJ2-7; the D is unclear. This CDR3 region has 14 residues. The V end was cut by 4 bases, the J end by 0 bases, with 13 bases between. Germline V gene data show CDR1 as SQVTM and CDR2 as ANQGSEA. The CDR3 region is CSVGFRMSSYEQYF. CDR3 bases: TGCAGCGTTGGATTCAGGATGAGCTCCTACGAGCAGTACTTC.

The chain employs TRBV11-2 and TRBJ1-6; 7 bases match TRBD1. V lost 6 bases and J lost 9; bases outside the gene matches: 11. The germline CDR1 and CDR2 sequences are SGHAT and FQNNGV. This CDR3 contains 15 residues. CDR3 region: CASRRPGQQTSPLHF. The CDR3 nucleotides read TGTGCCAGCAGGCGACCGGGACAGCAGACTTCACCCCTCCACTTT.

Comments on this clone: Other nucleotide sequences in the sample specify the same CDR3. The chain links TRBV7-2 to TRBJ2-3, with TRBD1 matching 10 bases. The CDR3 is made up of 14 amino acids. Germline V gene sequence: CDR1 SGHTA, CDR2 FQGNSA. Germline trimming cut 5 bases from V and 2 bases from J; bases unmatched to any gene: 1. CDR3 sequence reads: CASSRQGATDTQYF. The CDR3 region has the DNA TGTGCCAGCAGCAGACAGGGGGCCACAGATACGCAGTATTTT. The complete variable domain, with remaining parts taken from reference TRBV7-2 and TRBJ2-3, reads GAGVSQSPSNKVTEKGKDVELRCDPISGHTALYWYRQSLGQGLEFLIYFQGNSAPDKSGLPSDRFSAERTGGSVSTLTIQRTQQEDSAVYLCASSRQGATDTQYFGPGTRLTVL.

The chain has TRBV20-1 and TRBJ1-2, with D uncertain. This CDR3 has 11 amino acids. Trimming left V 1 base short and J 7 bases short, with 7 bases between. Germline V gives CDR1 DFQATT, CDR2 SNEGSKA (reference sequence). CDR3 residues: CSARGRTGYTF. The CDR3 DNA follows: TGCAGTGCTAGAGGGCGCACTGGCTACACCTTC.

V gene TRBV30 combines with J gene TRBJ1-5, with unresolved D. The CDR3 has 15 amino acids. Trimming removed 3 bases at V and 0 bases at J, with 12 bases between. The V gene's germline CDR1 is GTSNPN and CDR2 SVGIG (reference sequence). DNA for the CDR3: TGTGCCTGGAGCGTAGGAATAAGTAGCAATCAGCCCCAGCATTTT. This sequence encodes CAWSVGISSNQPQHF.

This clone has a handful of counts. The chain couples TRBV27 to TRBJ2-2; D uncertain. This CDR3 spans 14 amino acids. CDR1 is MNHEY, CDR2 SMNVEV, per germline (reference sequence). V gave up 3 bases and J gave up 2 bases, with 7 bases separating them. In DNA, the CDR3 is TGTGCCAGCAGTTTCGAATATAACACCGGGGAGCTGTTTTTT. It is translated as CASSFEYNTGELFF.

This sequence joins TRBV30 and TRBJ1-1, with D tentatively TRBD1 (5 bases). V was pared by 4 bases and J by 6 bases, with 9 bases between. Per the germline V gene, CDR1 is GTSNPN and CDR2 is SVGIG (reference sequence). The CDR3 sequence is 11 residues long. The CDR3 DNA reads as TGTGCCTGGATCCCGGGGGCTGAAGCTTTCTTT. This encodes CAWIPGAEAFF.

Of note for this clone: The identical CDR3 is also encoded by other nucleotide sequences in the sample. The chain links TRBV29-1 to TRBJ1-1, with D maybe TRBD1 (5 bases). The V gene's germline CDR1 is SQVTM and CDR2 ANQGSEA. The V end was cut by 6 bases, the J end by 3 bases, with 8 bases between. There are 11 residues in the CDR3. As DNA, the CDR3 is TGCAGCGTCGGGGGGTACACTGAAGCTTTCTTT. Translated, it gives CSVGGYTEAFF.

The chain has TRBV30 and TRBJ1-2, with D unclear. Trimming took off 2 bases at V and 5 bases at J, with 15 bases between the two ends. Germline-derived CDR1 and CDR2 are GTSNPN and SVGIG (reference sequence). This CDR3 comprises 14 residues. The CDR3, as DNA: TGTGCCTGGAGTTACCGGGCCACGGGGTATGGCTACACCTTC. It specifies CAWSYRATGYGYTF.

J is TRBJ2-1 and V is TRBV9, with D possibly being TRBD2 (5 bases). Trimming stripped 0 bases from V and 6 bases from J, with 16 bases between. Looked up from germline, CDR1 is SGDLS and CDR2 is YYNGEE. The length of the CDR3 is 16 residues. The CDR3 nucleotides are TGTGCCAGCAGCGTAGACGATCGAGGGCTCGGCAATGAGCAGTTCTTC. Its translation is CASSVDDRGLGNEQFF.

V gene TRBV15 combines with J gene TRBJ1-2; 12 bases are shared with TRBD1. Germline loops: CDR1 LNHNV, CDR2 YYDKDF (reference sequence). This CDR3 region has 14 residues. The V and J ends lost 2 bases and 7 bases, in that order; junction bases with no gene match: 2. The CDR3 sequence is CATSRPGQGAGYTF. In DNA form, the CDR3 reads TGTGCCACCAGCAGACCGGGACAGGGGGCTGGCTACACCTTC.

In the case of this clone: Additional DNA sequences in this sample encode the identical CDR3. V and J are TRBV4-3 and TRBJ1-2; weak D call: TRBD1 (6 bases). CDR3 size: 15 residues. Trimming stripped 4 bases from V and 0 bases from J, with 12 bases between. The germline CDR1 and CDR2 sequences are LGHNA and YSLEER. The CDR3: CASSRNRDSNYGYTF. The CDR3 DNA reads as TGCGCCAGCAGCCGCAACAGGGATTCTAACTATGGCTACACCTTC.

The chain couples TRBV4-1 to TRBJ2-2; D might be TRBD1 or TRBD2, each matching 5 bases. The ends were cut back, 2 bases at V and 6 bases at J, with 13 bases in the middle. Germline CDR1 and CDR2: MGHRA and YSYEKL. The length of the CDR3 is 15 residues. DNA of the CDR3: TGCGCCAGCAGCCAAACCGGGGCTCAACCCGGGGAGCTGTTTTTT. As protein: CASSQTGAQPGELFF.